This record concerns one T cell receptor (beta chain) sequence. What it binds is not known. The record originates from a study of CD8 T cell repertoires and HIV-1 epitope variants. Whole-study context: T cells were stimulated with Twenty-five Gag and Nef peptides separately. Controls were a CMV, EBV and flu pool, Ebola AY9, and no peptide. Epitopes were three Gag families plus Nef HW9 and YT9.

From germline, CDR1 is MDHEN and CDR2 SYDVKM. The ends lost 4 bases at V and 5 bases at J; junction bases unmatched: 5. The CDR3 has 15 residues. Libraries were prepared by immunoSEQ multiplex PCR; TCRdb keeps only in-frame clonotypes and omits some of them. The data hold fewer than 6,500 clones, with approximately 70% observed a single time. The receptor comes from a male donor with HIV. What was sequenced was cultured CD8+ T cells derived from PBMCs. This chain connects TRBV28 to TRBJ1-5, with 10 positions matching TRBD1. As DNA, the CDR3 is TGTGCCAGCAGTTGGGGGACAGGGGAGTATCAGCCCCAGCATTTT. Translated, it gives CASSWGTGEYQPQHF.